The 8 T cell receptor beta chains in this list originate from one sample, sequenced in a study of cytomegalovirus exposure and HLA in healthy donors. The PCR used 60 Vbeta and 13 Jbeta primers. The repertoire was sequenced with immunoSEQ multiplex PCR; TCRdb's copy has only in-frame clones and lacks some. The repertoire holds more than 90,000 clones, under 85% seen once, with 4% to 5.5% in the top ten. The sample was PBMCs. These receptors originate from a man younger than 40 in good health and CMV-seropositive.

The chain recombines TRBV28 with TRBJ2-3, with 8 bases aligning to TRBD1. The CDR3 is 14 amino acids. Unmatched junction bases numbered 7, after V lost 7 bases and J lost 4 bases. Germline lookup yields CDR1 MDHEN and CDR2 SYDVKM. The CDR3 DNA sequence: TGTGCCAGCACCACGGACAGGGAACCAGATACGCAGTATTTT. This translates into CASTTDREPDTQYF.

The chain couples TRBV29-1 to TRBJ2-3; 10 nucleotides align to TRBD1. V trimming: 6 bases; J trimming: 4 bases; junction bases outside the gene matches: 1. The CDR3 runs 12 residues. Per germline, CDR1 SQVTM and CDR2 ANQGSEA. CDR3 DNA sequence: TGCAGCGTCGGGACAGGGGCAGATACGCAGTATTTT. This codes for CSVGTGADTQYF.

On this clone: The junction differs from germline at one of its ends, possibly a read error. The chain links TRBV7-9 to TRBJ1-2, with TRBD1 matching 7 bases. The CDR3 is 15 residues long. Per the germline V gene, CDR1 is SEHNR and CDR2 is FQNEAQ (reference sequence). The CDR3, as DNA: TGTTCCAGCAGCTTAGATAGGACAGGAGGGGATGGCTACACCTTC. Protein sequence: CSSSLDRTGGDGYTF.

This clone was counted once. The V and J genes are TRBV30 and TRBJ2-3; 12 nucleotides match TRBD2. Trimming cost V 0 bases and J 1 base; bases outside gene matches: 11. The germline V gene has CDR1 GTSNPN and CDR2 SVGIG (reference sequence). There are 19 residues in the CDR3. Here the CDR3 reads CAWSVLLAGGPRRTDTQYF. CDR3 in DNA: TGTGCCTGGAGTGTGCTCCTAGCGGGGGGGCCGAGGCGCACAGATACGCAGTATTTT.

CDR3 residues: CASSSGQGYTDTQYF. The CDR3 nucleotides read TGTGCCAGCAGCTCAGGACAGGGCTACACAGATACGCAGTATTTT. This chain joins TRBV14 and TRBJ2-3; 8 positions agree with TRBD1. This CDR3 is built from 15 residues. V dropped 5 bases and J dropped 2; count of bases not matched to a gene: 6. Germline V lookup: CDR1 SGHDN, CDR2 FVKESK. Together with reference TRBV14 and TRBJ2-3, the CDR3 gives the full variable domain: EAGVTQFPSHSVIEKGQTVTLRCDPISGHDNLYWYRRVMGKEIKFLLHFVKESKQDESGMPNNRFLAERTGGTYSTLKVQPAELEDSGVYFCASSSGQGYTDTQYFGPGTRLTVL.

In its sample, this clone was seen a few times. This chain links TRBV4-3 with TRBJ2-3; 8 bases fit TRBD2. Per germline, CDR1 LGHNA and CDR2 YSLEER. The CDR3 is 19 amino acids. Unmatched junction bases numbered 16, after V lost 0 bases and J lost 5 bases. As DNA, the CDR3 is TGCGCCAGCAGCCAAGATCGGTTCGTAACGGGGGGGCAGGGAGATACGCAGTATTTT. The encoded protein is CASSQDRFVTGGQGDTQYF.

The CDR3 nucleotides are TGTGCCAGCAGACTGACAGGGCATCAGCCCCAGCATTTT. Residues: CASRLTGHQPQHF. The V call is TRBV28, the J call TRBJ1-5; the match to TRBD1 covers 7 bases. After removal of 6 bases from V and 5 bases from J, the junction contained 4 bases not matched to a gene. The CDR3 consists of 13 residues. Germline CDR1 is MDHEN and CDR2 is SYDVKM.

The chain employs TRBV4-1 and TRBJ2-2; TRBD2 agrees at 13 bases. CDR1 and CDR2 (germline): MGHRA, YSYEKL. The trim removed 4 bases at V and 7 bases at J, leaving 9 bases unmatched. CDR3 length: 17 amino acids. CDR3 DNA: TGCGCCAGCAGCCCCCAGACTAGCGGGGGGCCCGTCGGGGAGCTGTTTTTT. This translates into CASSPQTSGGPVGELFF.